This entry lists 19 T cell receptor beta chains sequenced from one sample in a study of blood T cell repertoires in COVID-19. Measured with immunoSEQ multiplex PCR; TCRdb has only the in-frame clones, and not every one. The table has roughly 190,000 clones, around 84% seen once. Sequenced input: PBMCs or T cells enriched from blood (not recorded which). These receptor sequences come from a woman in her thirties who had been exposed to COVID-19.

This clone was seen once. The V gene is TRBV4-3, the J gene TRBJ1-1; the D is unclear. Trimming shortened V by 0 bases and J by 10 bases, and 15 bases separated the two germline ends. There are 14 residues in the CDR3. CDR1 is LGHNA and CDR2 is YSLEER in the germline V gene. CDR3 sequence reads: CASSQDQGGMLAFF. DNA for the CDR3: TGCGCCAGCAGCCAAGATCAAGGAGGGATGTTAGCTTTCTTT.

The chain joins TRBV6-5 to TRBJ1-3; 8 nucleotides agree with TRBD1. Germline trimming cut 6 bases from V and 4 bases from J; bases unmatched to any gene: 8. This CDR3 region has 15 residues. Germline V gene lookup returns CDR1 MNHEY and CDR2 SVGAGI. The CDR3 reads CASSSGQGRGNTIYF. Written as DNA, the CDR3 is TGTGCCAGCAGCTCCGGACAGGGAAGGGGAAACACCATATATTTT.

The rearrangement uses TRBV19 and TRBJ1-5, with 7 bases fitting TRBD1. V shed 3 bases, J shed 6 bases, and the junction held 11 bases outside the gene matches. Germline V gene sequence: CDR1 LNHDA, CDR2 SQIVND (reference sequence). The CDR3 is 16 residues long. CDR3 protein: CASSIPRQGFVQPQHF. The DNA for the CDR3 is TGTGCCAGTAGTATTCCTCGACAGGGTTTTGTTCAGCCCCAGCATTTT.

The gene calls are TRBV3-1 (or the pseudogene TRBV3-2) and TRBJ1-1; D is unclear. The germline CDR1 and CDR2 sequences are LGHDT and YNNKEL (reference sequence). Trimming took 0 bases from V and 5 from J, leaving 4 bases between them. CDR3 length: 12 amino acids. CDR3 in amino acids: CASSQEHTEAFF. CDR3 nucleotide sequence: TGTGCCAGCAGCCAAGAACATACTGAAGCTTTCTTT.

The chain employs TRBV10-3 and TRBJ2-5; tentative D call: TRBD2 (7 bases). The CDR3 contains 18 residues. Germline V gives CDR1 ENHRY, CDR2 SYGVKD. Trimming pared 0 bases from V and 5 bases from J, leaving 22 bases between. The CDR3 is CAISESSLQEGGKETQYF. In DNA form, the CDR3 reads TGTGCCATCAGTGAGTCGTCCCTCCAAGAGGGGGGGAAGGAGACCCAGTACTTC.

This clone was recorded only once. The chain recombines TRBV7-9 with TRBJ2-5, with D maybe TRBD1 (6 bases). CDR1 SEHNR and CDR2 FQNEAQ come from the germline V gene (reference sequence). CDR3 size: 14 residues. Trimming took off 2 bases at V and 5 bases at J, with 12 bases between the two ends. In DNA form, the CDR3 reads TGTGCCAGCAGCTTACAACAGGGCGGCGAGACCCAGTACTTC. Encoded protein: CASSLQQGGETQYF.

The count of this clone is one. The CDR3 DNA sequence: TGTGCCAGCTCACCAGGGGAGGGGATGAGCACTGAAGCTTTCTTT. Translation: CASSPGEGMSTEAFF. The chain employs TRBV18 and TRBJ1-1; perhaps TRBD1 as D (5 bases). This CDR3 has 15 residues. The germline gives CDR1 KGHSH, CDR2 LQKENI. The V end lost 2 bases, the J end lost 4 bases, and 14 bases lay between the germline ends.

This chain joins TRBV2 and TRBJ1-6; 10 bases map to TRBD1. From germline, CDR1 is SNHLY and CDR2 FYNNEI. The CDR3 contains 20 residues. V lost 5 bases and J lost 0; bases outside the gene matches: 13. The CDR3 here is CASSFNRDRGSLSYNSPLHF. As DNA, the CDR3 is TGTGCCAGCAGTTTTAACCGGGACAGGGGTTCCCTCTCCTATAATTCACCCCTCCACTTT.

The V call is TRBV5-6, the J call TRBJ1-2, with D perhaps matching TRBD1 (6 bases). The V end lost 4 bases, the J end lost 4 bases, and 17 bases lay between the germline ends. CDR1 is SGHDT, CDR2 YYEEEE, per germline. The CDR3 contains 15 residues. CDR3 DNA: TGTGCCAGCAGCCCTTCCAGGGGTTTGGGCTATGGCTACACCTTC. Amino acids: CASSPSRGLGYGYTF.

This clone was found once. The chain recombines TRBV14 with TRBJ1-6, with TRBD1 identical over 9 bases. The CDR3 is made up of 17 amino acids. The junction had 10 bases not matched to a gene; V was cut back by 0 bases and J by 10 bases. CDR1 is SGHDN, CDR2 FVKESK, per germline. CDR3 DNA sequence: TGTGCCAGCAGCCAAGATAGGGGGACAGGGATTCACTCACCCCTCCACTTT. Protein: CASSQDRGTGIHSPLHF.

The V gene is TRBV4-3, the J gene TRBJ2-1, with TRBD2 matching over 14 bases. J was trimmed by 8 bases and V by 3 bases; bases with no gene match: 12. Germline loops: CDR1 LGHNA, CDR2 YSLEER. The CDR3 extends over 18 amino acids. For the CDR3, the DNA is TGCGCCAGCAGCCAGCAGACCCGGACTAGCGGGGGGTGGGATGAGCAGTTCTTC. This codes for CASSQQTRTSGGWDEQFF.

The chain's CDR3 is CASSLGGASYNEQFF. CDR3 sequence (DNA): TGTGCCAGCAGCTTAGGGGGGGCTTCCTACAATGAGCAGTTCTTC. The rearrangement links TRBV5-8 to TRBJ2-1; tentatively, D is TRBD2 (7 bases). The germline V gene has CDR1 SGHTS and CDR2 YDEGEE. This CDR3 has 15 amino acids. The germline V and J ends were trimmed by 2 bases and 1 base, with 10 bases remaining between them.

The chain is built from TRBV19 and TRBJ1-2; maybe TRBD1 (6 bases). Trimming shortened V by 2 bases and J by 2 bases, and 12 bases separated the two germline ends. CDR1 is LNHDA, CDR2 SQIVND, per germline (reference sequence). This CDR3 spans 15 amino acids. CDR3 in amino acids: CASSINGQLNYGYTF. CDR3 coding DNA: TGTGCCAGTAGTATAAATGGACAGCTAAACTATGGCTACACCTTC. Full variable domain (outside the CDR3, taken from reference TRBV19 and TRBJ1-2): DGGITQSPKYLFRKEGQNVTLSCEQNLNHDAMYWYRQDPGQGLRLIYYSQIVNDFQKGDIAEGYSVSREKKESFPLTVTSAQKNPTAFYLCASSINGQLNYGYTFGSGTRLTVV.

V is TRBV5-1 and J is TRBJ2-5; D not resolved. This CDR3 has 16 residues. Germline V gene data show CDR1 as SGHRS and CDR2 as YFSETQ. Trimming removed 0 bases at V and 6 bases at J, with 18 bases between. CDR3: CASSLALTLQAKTQYF. The CDR3, as DNA: TGCGCCAGCAGCTTGGCCCTGACACTCCAGGCAAAGACCCAGTACTTC.

The J gene is TRBJ1-1, the V gene TRBV30; D unclear. The CDR3 is 14 amino acids. V was pared by 0 bases and J by 1 base, with 9 bases between. In germline, CDR1 is GTSNPN, CDR2 SVGIG (reference sequence). CDR3 nucleotides: TGTGCCTGGAGTGTTTTACAGAAGAACACTGAAGCTTTCTTT. Its translation is CAWSVLQKNTEAFF.

A note on this clone: Germline is not matched at one junction end, which may reflect a read error. The gene calls are TRBV27 and TRBJ2-5, with D unresolved. The germline V gene encodes CDR1 MNHEY and CDR2 SMNVEV (reference sequence). The CDR3 is 15 residues long. The CDR3 here is CASSLRGPNQGTQYF. CDR3 DNA: TGTGCCAGCAGTTTGCGCGGCCCAAACCAAGGGACCCAGTACTTC.

In this sample, this clone turned up a few times. The chain joins TRBV7-9 to TRBJ2-7, with D possibly matching TRBD2 (6 bases). The CDR3 sequence is 16 residues long. Germline assignment: CDR1 SEHNR and CDR2 FQNEAQ (reference sequence). The V end was cut by 5 bases, the J end by 2 bases, with 19 bases between. The CDR3 bases are TGTGCCAGCAGCCACGGAGGGGAAATGGATCCCTACGAGCAGTACTTC. Residues: CASSHGGEMDPYEQYF.

This sequence joins TRBV5-1 and TRBJ1-2, with D possibly being TRBD1 (6 bases). Germline CDR1 reads SGHRS; CDR2 reads YFSETQ. The CDR3 length is 13 residues. V lost 3 bases to trimming and J lost 8 bases, with 14 bases between them. CDR3 sequence reads: CASSYDRGGGYTF. The CDR3 nucleotides are TGCGCCAGCAGCTATGATAGAGGGGGAGGCTACACCTTC.

CDR3 DNA: TGTGCCAGCAGCGTCCCGCGGGGGTACTCGAACACCGGGGAGCTGTTTTTT. This codes for CASSVPRGYSNTGELFF. The gene calls are TRBV9 and TRBJ2-2; TRBD2 matches at 7 bases. The V gene's germline CDR1 is SGDLS and CDR2 YYNGEE. This CDR3 is 17 amino acids long. Trimming cost V 2 bases and J 0 bases; bases outside gene matches: 7.